These 22 T cell receptor beta chains originate from one sample sequenced in a study of T cells in localized non-small cell lung cancer. The protocol was immunoSEQ multiplex PCR, while the TCRdb copy is restricted to in-frame clones and leaves out a portion. Of roughly 1,800 clones detected, 25% to 30% appear once; the ten largest clones hold around 15%. This specimen was normal lung tissue next to the tumor, taken before any cancer treatment. The receptors come from a female donor of 60 years or more with stage I lung adenocarcinoma.

This clone was detected a few times. The chain uses TRBV9 and TRBJ1-2, with TRBD1 identical over 10 bases. The V gene end was trimmed by 5 bases and the J gene end by 4 bases; junction bases not matched to a gene: 8. The germline gives CDR1 SGDLS, CDR2 YYNGEE. The length of the CDR3 is 15 residues. CDR3 nucleotides: TGTGCCAGCAGTTTATGGGACAGGGGTTCCTATGGCTACACCTTC. This encodes CASSLWDRGSYGYTF.

In this sample, this clone turned up once. This sequence joins TRBV19 and TRBJ2-5, with 8 bases matching TRBD2. Germline-derived CDR1 and CDR2 are LNHDA and SQIVND (reference sequence). This CDR3 region has 13 residues. The ends lost 7 bases at V and 4 bases at J; junction bases unmatched: 5. CDR3 coding DNA: TGTGCCAGTACGGGAGGGCGCGGAGAGACCCAGTACTTC. This encodes CASTGGRGETQYF. The complete variable domain, with remaining parts taken from reference TRBV19 and TRBJ2-5, reads DGGITQSPKYLFRKEGQNVTLSCEQNLNHDAMYWYRQDPGQGLRLIYYSQIVNDFQKGDIAEGYSVSREKKESFPLTVTSAQKNPTAFYLCASTGGRGETQYFGPGTRLLVL.

The V gene is TRBV25-1, the J gene TRBJ1-5; D is undetermined. This CDR3 is built from 15 residues. The V end was cut by 4 bases, the J end by 3 bases, with 13 bases between. Germline lookup yields CDR1 MGHDK and CDR2 SYGVNS. The CDR3 sequence is CASSGGLGTNQPQHF. The CDR3, as DNA: TGTGCCAGCAGTGGAGGGCTGGGTACCAATCAGCCCCAGCATTTT.

In this sample, this clone turned up a few times. The V gene is TRBV9, the J gene TRBJ2-5; either TRBD1 or TRBD2 may supply D (6 bases each). Germline CDR1 reads SGDLS; CDR2 reads YYNGEE. The CDR3 is 17 amino acids. With 3 bases removed from V and 2 bases from J, the gap between germline ends came to 20 bases. The CDR3 loop reads CASSAGPSGGIQETQYF. CDR3 DNA sequence: TGTGCCAGCAGCGCCGGGCCCTCCGGGGGCATACAAGAGACCCAGTACTTC.

This clone was detected only a few times. The V and J genes are TRBV18 and TRBJ2-7; D is unclear. The germline V gene encodes CDR1 KGHSH and CDR2 LQKENI. The CDR3 covers 13 residues. The V end was cut by 3 bases, the J end by 3 bases, with 9 bases between. This CDR3 reads CASSPAAFYEQYF. CDR3 DNA sequence: TGTGCCAGCTCACCGGCAGCGTTCTACGAGCAGTACTTC.

V gene TRBV23-1 combines with J gene TRBJ2-1, with 10 bases matching TRBD2. TRBV23-1 is filed as an ORF, its function uncertain. The CDR3 loop spans 16 amino acids. With 6 bases clipped from V and 4 bases from J, the junction kept 9 bases outside the gene matches. CDR3 nucleotide sequence: TGCGCCAGCAGCCATCGTCGGACTAGCGGTTACAATGAGCAGTTCTTC. The encoded protein is CASSHRRTSGYNEQFF.

This clone was seen only a few times. The rearrangement joins TRBV9 to TRBJ1-4; D is unclear. The germline gives CDR1 SGDLS, CDR2 YYNGEE. Trimming cost V 7 bases and J 3 bases, with 16 bases left between them. The CDR3 runs to 15 residues. The CDR3 DNA reads TGTGCCAGCCATGGCCTGGTCGAGCCTAATGAAAAACTGTTTTTT. This sequence encodes CASHGLVEPNEKLFF. Filled out from reference TRBV9 and TRBJ1-4, the complete variable domain reads DSGVTQTPKHLITATGQRVTLRCSPRSGDLSVYWYQQSLDQGLQFLIQYYNGEERAKGNILERFSAQQFPDLHSELNLSSLELGDSALYFCASHGLVEPNEKLFFGSGTQLSVL.

V and J are TRBV6-8 and TRBJ1-2, with D perhaps TRBD1 (6 bases). Germline CDR1 MNHGY, CDR2 SAAAGT. Trimming removed 4 bases at V and 8 bases at J, with 17 bases between. CDR3 size: 14 residues. The CDR3 DNA reads TGTGCCAGCAGTTCCGGGACACGCGACGGGGGCTACACCTTC. It codes for CASSSGTRDGGYTF.

This clone was seen a handful of times. The V and J genes are TRBV9 and TRBJ2-5; 7 bases are a match to TRBD2. V lost 8 bases to trimming and J lost 3 bases; unmatched junction nucleotides: 7. Germline V gives CDR1 SGDLS, CDR2 YYNGEE. The CDR3 sequence is 13 residues long. The DNA for the CDR3 is TGTGCCAGTACGGGGGGAAGTGAAGAGACCCAGTACTTC. It is translated as CASTGGSEETQYF.

This clone has more than one count but fewer than ten. V and J are TRBV12-5 and TRBJ2-7; 7 positions agree with TRBD2. The CDR3 is 11 residues long. Looked up from germline, CDR1 is LGHNT and CDR2 is FRNRAP. The CDR3 nucleotides read TGTGCCAGCGGGGTTTGGGACGAGCAGTACTTC. This gives the protein CASGVWDEQYF.

The chain is built from TRBV28 and TRBJ1-4, with 7 bases that match TRBD1. CDR1 is MDHEN and CDR2 is SYDVKM in the germline V gene. Trimming took 5 bases from V and 5 from J; bases not matched to a gene: 8. This CDR3 region has 15 residues. In DNA, the CDR3 is TGTGCCAGCAGTCGGACAGGAAGCCAGAATGAAAAACTGTTTTTT. This translates into CASSRTGSQNEKLFF.

This clone was picked up a small number of times. The rearrangement joins TRBV11-3 to TRBJ1-2; 8 bases match TRBD1. V was clipped by 3 bases and J by 3 bases; unmatched bases: 6. CDR1 and CDR2 (germline): SGHNT, YENEEA. This CDR3 is 15 amino acids long. This CDR3 reads CASSLLTGEHYGYTF. The CDR3 DNA reads as TGTGCCAGCAGCTTGCTGACAGGGGAACACTATGGCTACACCTTC.

This clone is large in the sample. The rearrangement joins TRBV6-8 to TRBJ2-7; weak D call: TRBD1 (5 bases). Germline V gene data show CDR1 as MNHGY and CDR2 as SAAAGT. This CDR3 has 13 amino acids. V was trimmed by 4 bases and J by 0 bases, leaving 7 bases between them. The CDR3 is CASSWTFSYEQYF. The DNA for the CDR3 is TGTGCCAGCAGTTGGACATTCTCCTACGAGCAGTACTTC.

This clone is categorized as large. The chain has TRBV9 and TRBJ2-3; TRBD2 is a possible D gene (6 bases). Per germline, CDR1 SGDLS and CDR2 YYNGEE. CDR3 length: 14 amino acids. V was trimmed by 4 bases and J by 5 bases, leaving 14 bases between them. Written as DNA, the CDR3 is TGTGCCAGCAGCCCAGGACGGCGGGGAGATACGCAGTATTTT. This sequence encodes CASSPGRRGDTQYF.

V is TRBV6-8 and J is TRBJ2-3, with 11 positions matching TRBD2. With 8 bases clipped from V and 2 bases from J, the junction kept 6 bases outside the gene matches. CDR3 length: 15 amino acids. Germline values: CDR1 MNHGY, CDR2 SAAAGT. The DNA of the CDR3 is TGTGCCAGCTCCCGGACTAGCGGGCCCACAGATACGCAGTATTTT. This codes for CASSRTSGPTDTQYF.

The J gene is TRBJ1-1, the V gene TRBV18; 7 positions match TRBD1. The CDR3 consists of 16 residues. V lost 3 bases to trimming and J lost 4 bases; unmatched junction nucleotides: 11. Germline V gene sequence: CDR1 KGHSH, CDR2 LQKENI. CDR3 amino acids: CASSPPGQTYLTEAFF. The CDR3 DNA is TGTGCCAGCTCACCGCCGGGACAGACTTATCTCACTGAAGCTTTCTTT. The whole variable domain, filled in from reference TRBV18 and TRBJ1-1, reads NAGVMQNPRHLVRRRGQEARLRCSPMKGHSHVYWYRQLPEEGLKFMVYLQKENIIDESGMPKERFSAEFPKEGPSILRIQQVVRGDSAAYFCASSPPGQTYLTEAFFGQGTRLTVV.

This clone rates as medium-sized (0.01 to 0.1%). The rearrangement uses TRBV11-3 and TRBJ2-1; weak D call: TRBD1 (7 bases). CDR1 and CDR2 from the germline V gene are SGHNT and YENEEA. V lost 4 bases and J 8 bases, leaving 24 bases between the germline ends. The CDR3 is 17 amino acids. CDR3 bases: TGTGCCAGCAGCTCGGTGAGGAGGGGGCGCGGAAACGATGAGCAGTTCTTC. It encodes CASSSVRRGRGNDEQFF.

This clone was seen just once. V is TRBV19 and J is TRBJ1-5, with unresolved D. CDR1 is LNHDA, CDR2 SQIVND, per germline (reference sequence). The CDR3 is 13 amino acids. The V and J ends lost 2 bases and 5 bases respectively, with 7 bases between them. This CDR3 reads CASSIFLDQPQHF. DNA of the CDR3: TGTGCCAGTAGTATATTTTTGGATCAGCCCCAGCATTTT.

The sample holds one count of this clone. The chain carries TRBV30 and TRBJ1-3; 8 bases fit TRBD1. With V trimmed by 0 bases and J by 2 bases, 12 bases remained unmatched. The germline V gene has CDR1 GTSNPN and CDR2 SVGIG (reference sequence). This CDR3 has 18 residues. CDR3 amino acids: CAWSVLGYRTGPGNTIYF. The CDR3, as DNA: TGTGCCTGGAGTGTACTAGGCTACAGGACAGGGCCTGGAAACACCATATATTTT. Full variable domain (outside the CDR3, taken from reference TRBV30 and TRBJ1-3): SQTIHQWPATLVQPVGSPLSLECTVEGTSNPNLYWYRQAAGRGLQLLFYSVGIGQISSEVPQNLSASRPQDRQFILSSKKLLLSDSGFYLCAWSVLGYRTGPGNTIYFGEGSWLTVV.

By proportion, this clone is medium-sized. This chain links TRBV11-3 with TRBJ2-6; 8 nucleotides match TRBD1. With 8 bases clipped from V and 3 bases from J, the junction kept 9 bases outside the gene matches. Germline assignment: CDR1 SGHNT and CDR2 YENEEA. This CDR3 is 16 amino acids long. The CDR3 nucleotides are TGTGCCAGCCGGAACCCAGGGGGCAGTGGGGCCAACGTCCTGACTTTC. This gives the protein CASRNPGGSGANVLTF.

The chain's CDR3 is CAISESGNTEAFF. CDR3 in DNA: TGTGCCATCAGTGAGTCAGGGAACACTGAAGCTTTCTTT. V gene TRBV10-3 combines with J gene TRBJ1-1; D is unclear. V lost 0 bases to trimming and J lost 1 base, with 3 bases between them. Germline V gene sequence: CDR1 ENHRY, CDR2 SYGVKD. CDR3 length: 13 residues.

The rearrangement links TRBV6-8 to TRBJ2-7; D ambiguous. The ends were cut back, 2 bases at V and 12 bases at J, with 17 bases in the middle. The germline V gene has CDR1 MNHGY and CDR2 SAAAGT. The CDR3 consists of 13 residues. The CDR3 is CASSYGDSLDWYF. The DNA of the CDR3 is TGTGCCAGCAGTTACGGAGACTCGTTAGACTGGTACTTC.